The 20 T cell receptor beta chains reported below all come from one sample, sequenced in a study of regulatory T cells in long-lasting Graves disease. The sample's time point: newly diagnosed GD, antithyroid drugs for less than 3 months. There was RNA extracted from PBMCs, and the TCR library was made from it. Library construction for TCR beta used iRepertoire HTBI primers and Arm-PCR of CDR3 regions. Via MiXCR, TCRdb re-called the multiplex PCR reads, giving one row per CDR3 protein. The sample holds roughly 530,000 distinct CDR3 sequences; about 16% are singletons and the top ten take roughly 25%. These data are also associated with another study on T cells in Graves' hyperthyroidism and ophthalmopathy.

The sequenced sample was peripheral blood mononuclear cells (PBMCs), obtained at new diagnosis, from a patient treated with antithyroid drugs. Source of these receptors: a woman aged 35-60 years with Graves disease.

The rearrangement joins TRBV7-8 to TRBJ2-5; no clear D gene. Germline loops: CDR1 SGHVS, CDR2 FQNEAQ. The V and J ends lost 5 bases and 2 bases respectively, with 12 bases between them. CDR3 size: 14 residues. The CDR3 here is CASSPRVQQETQYF. The CDR3 nucleotides read TGTGCCAGCAGCCCCCGCGTCCAACAAGAGACCCAGTACTTC. Combining the CDR3 with reference TRBV7-8 and TRBJ2-5 gives the whole variable domain GAGVSQSPRYKVAKRGQDVALRCDPISGHVSLFWYQQALGQGPEFLTYFQNEAQLDKSGLPSDRFFAERPEGSVSTLKIQRTQQEDSAVYLCASSPRVQQETQYFGPGTRLLVL.

This clonotype appeared a few times. V and J are TRBV12-5 and TRBJ2-1; 10 bases align to TRBD2. The V gene's germline CDR1 is LGHNT and CDR2 FRNRAP. The CDR3 is 17 amino acids. J was trimmed by 3 bases and V by 3 bases; bases with no gene match: 8. The CDR3 sequence: CASGFGASGGVYNEQFF. The CDR3 nucleotides read TGTGCTAGTGGTTTTGGCGCTAGCGGGGGAGTCTACAATGAGCAGTTCTTC. The whole variable domain, filled in from reference TRBV12-5 and TRBJ2-1, reads DARVTQTPRHKVTEMGQEVTMRCQPILGHNTVFWYRQTMMQGLELLAYFRNRAPLDDSGMPKDRFSAEMPDATLATLKIQPSEPRDSAVYFCASGFGASGGVYNEQFFGPGTRLTVL.

The table lists this clonotype with a few counts. A read error may be the cause here, since a much bigger clone is one base away. The V call is TRBV14, the J call TRBJ2-7; no clear D. This CDR3 has 11 residues. Germline V CDR1 and CDR2: SGHDN, FVKESK. V lost 1 base to trimming and J lost 7 bases, with 5 bases between them. The CDR3 sequence is CASSQAEEQYF. DNA of the CDR3: TGTGCCAGCAGCCAAGCGGAAGAGCAGTACTTC.

This clonotype was seen only a few times. The gene calls are TRBV6-2 or TRBV6-3 and TRBJ2-3; 7 nucleotides match TRBD2. Germline assignment: CDR1 MNHEY and CDR2 SVGEGT. J lost 6 bases, V lost 4 bases, and 7 bases had no gene match. This CDR3 is 14 amino acids long. The CDR3 loop is CASSSPLARDTQYF. The CDR3 coding sequence is TGTGCCAGCAGTTCCCCACTAGCGAGGGATACGCAGTATTTT.

This clonotype was counted only a few times. The genes are TRBV28 and TRBJ2-6; D is uncertain. V dropped 3 bases and J dropped 0 bases, with 12 bases sitting between them. This CDR3 comprises 17 residues. Germline CDR1 is MDHEN and CDR2 is SYDVKM. The CDR3 DNA reads TGTGCCAGCAGTTTCCCGATCGGAAGCTCTGGGGCCAACGTCCTGACTTTC. It is translated as CASSFPIGSSGANVLTF.

Many counts were recorded for this clonotype. The chain links TRBV12-3 or TRBV12-4 to TRBJ2-5; 10 nucleotides align to TRBD1. With 3 bases clipped from V and 1 base from J, the junction kept 17 bases outside the gene matches. The CDR3 is 20 residues long. As DNA, the CDR3 is TGTGCCAGCAGTTTTATCCCAGTTCCGCGGGACAGGGGACCCCAAGAGACCCAGTACTTC. Translating gives CASSFIPVPRDRGPQETQYF.

This clonotype was counted ten times or more. The chain uses TRBV9 and TRBJ2-1; 7 nucleotides agree with TRBD1. Germline V gene lookup returns CDR1 SGDLS and CDR2 YYNGEE. V was pared by 4 bases and J by 9 bases, with 4 bases of the junction left unmatched. The CDR3 runs to 12 residues. In nucleotides, the CDR3 is TGTGCCAGCAGCCAGGGGGATGGTGAGCAGTTCTTC. Translated, it gives CASSQGDGEQFF.

On this clonotype: A read error may explain this, as a much larger clone is one base away. This sequence joins TRBV9 and TRBJ1-5; no firm D call. Looked up from germline, CDR1 is SGDLS and CDR2 is YYNGEE. The CDR3 is made up of 18 amino acids. The CDR3 sequence: CASSVAFRGNGVDQPQRF. CDR3 DNA sequence: TGTGCCAGCAGCGTAGCGTTTAGAGGGAACGGGGTGGATCAGCCCCAGCGTTTT.

This clonotype showed up just a few times. The chain carries TRBV12-5 and TRBJ1-5, with TRBD1 matching 9 bases. The V and J ends lost 0 bases and 7 bases, in that order; junction bases with no gene match: 7. The CDR3 loop spans 16 amino acids. Germline values: CDR1 LGHNT, CDR2 FRNRAP. CDR3 residues: CASGLVMGQGHQPQHF. The CDR3 DNA reads as TGTGCTAGTGGTTTGGTAATGGGACAGGGACACCAGCCCCAGCATTTT.

The chain employs TRBV12-3 or TRBV12-4 and TRBJ1-5; no definite D call. V lost 3 bases, J lost 0 bases, and 15 bases lay in between. There are 17 residues in the CDR3. The CDR3 loop reads CASSFKGWGYSNQPQHF. The CDR3 bases are TGTGCCAGCAGTTTTAAGGGTTGGGGATATAGCAATCAGCCCCAGCATTTT.

This clonotype was recorded at least ten times. This chain joins TRBV2 and TRBJ1-4; D is unresolved. The germline V gene encodes CDR1 SNHLY and CDR2 FYNNEI. This CDR3 has 12 amino acids. The CDR3 DNA reads as TGTGCTTCTCAGACCTTAGGAGAAAAACTGTTTTTT. As protein: CASQTLGEKLFF.

This clonotype has at least ten counts. This chain connects TRBV5-1 to TRBJ2-7, with a weak D call TRBD1 (6 bases). This CDR3 comprises 13 residues. Germline loops: CDR1 SGHRS, CDR2 YFSETQ. V lost 4 bases and J 6 bases, leaving 14 bases between the germline ends. The CDR3 DNA reads TGCGCCAGCAGCCTGGACAGAGGTATCGAGCAGTACTTC. It codes for CASSLDRGIEQYF.

This rearrangement joins TRBV6-1 to TRBJ2-3; D is undetermined. The CDR3 totals 14 residues. The V end lost 9 bases, the J end lost 2 bases, and 15 bases lay between the germline ends. Germline CDR1 reads MNHNS; CDR2 reads SASEGT. The CDR3 DNA reads TGTGCCAGTGAAGGGAACAGTTACACAGATACGCAGTATTTT. It specifies CASEGNSYTDTQYF.

The table lists this clonotype with a few counts. The gene calls are TRBV28 and TRBJ1-1, with D uncertain. This CDR3 comprises 10 residues. The V gene lost 8 bases and the J gene lost 8 bases, with 9 bases spanning the gap. Germline CDR1 is MDHEN and CDR2 is SYDVKM. The CDR3 DNA follows: TGTGCCAGCCAGCGGGTCGAAGCTTTCTTT. This sequence encodes CASQRVEAFF.

Only a few counts were recorded for this clonotype. A far larger clone differs by one base, so this is likely a read error. The chain couples TRBV27 to TRBJ1-5; TRBD1 is a possible D gene (5 bases). With 5 bases removed from V and 9 bases from J, the gap between germline ends came to 20 bases. The V gene's germline CDR1 is MNHEY and CDR2 SMNVEV (reference sequence). The CDR3 is made up of 15 amino acids. For the CDR3, the DNA is TGTGCCAGCAGTGATTCCGGGAGCTCGGGGCGGCCCCAGCATTTT. It codes for CASSDSGSSGRPQHF.

As regards this clonotype: One junction end does not reproduce the germline sequence, and a read error may be involved. The gene calls are TRBV2 and TRBJ2-6, with 12 nucleotides matching TRBD1. The V gene's germline CDR1 is SNHLY and CDR2 FYNNEI. The CDR3 loop spans 18 amino acids. CDR3 sequence (DNA): TGCGCCAGCAGCCAACCTCGGGACAGGGGGCCTGGGGCCAACGTCCTGACTTTC. Its protein is CASSQPRDRGPGANVLTF.

The table lists this clonotype with many counts. The chain has TRBV4-1 and TRBJ1-2, with TRBD1 matching over 7 bases. V dropped 7 bases and J dropped 2; count of bases not matched to a gene: 13. Germline assignment: CDR1 MGHRA and CDR2 YSYEKL. The CDR3 runs 16 residues. CDR3 in amino acids: CASNRWPGQENYGYTF. The CDR3 coding sequence is TGCGCCAGCAACCGTTGGCCCGGACAGGAGAACTATGGCTACACCTTC.

There are a few counts of this clonotype. The chain uses TRBV2 and TRBJ1-2; D is unresolved. V was cut by 8 bases and J by 2 bases, with 18 bases left in between. This CDR3 has 15 amino acids. Germline V gene sequence: CDR1 SNHLY, CDR2 FYNNEI. The DNA for the CDR3 is TGTGCCAGCGCTCTAGGACTCCCATCCAACTATGGCTACACCTTC. This sequence encodes CASALGLPSNYGYTF.

This clonotype showed up just a few times. The rearrangement joins TRBV4-1 to TRBJ1-3; D remains ambiguous. The CDR3 totals 15 residues. Germline loops: CDR1 MGHRA, CDR2 YSYEKL. Trimming removed 2 bases at V and 4 bases at J, with 12 bases between. For the CDR3, the DNA is TGCGCCAGCAGCCAAACCCCGGGTCCCGGAAACACCATATATTTT. It is translated as CASSQTPGPGNTIYF.

This sequence joins TRBV20-1 and TRBJ1-2; D is possibly TRBD1 (5 bases). V shed 1 base and J shed 4 bases, with 7 bases lying between them. Looked up from germline, CDR1 is DFQATT and CDR2 is SNEGSKA (reference sequence). The CDR3 spans 12 residues. In DNA, the CDR3 is TGCAGTGCTAGAGTTGACAGCTATGGCTACACCTTC. This translates into CSARVDSYGYTF.